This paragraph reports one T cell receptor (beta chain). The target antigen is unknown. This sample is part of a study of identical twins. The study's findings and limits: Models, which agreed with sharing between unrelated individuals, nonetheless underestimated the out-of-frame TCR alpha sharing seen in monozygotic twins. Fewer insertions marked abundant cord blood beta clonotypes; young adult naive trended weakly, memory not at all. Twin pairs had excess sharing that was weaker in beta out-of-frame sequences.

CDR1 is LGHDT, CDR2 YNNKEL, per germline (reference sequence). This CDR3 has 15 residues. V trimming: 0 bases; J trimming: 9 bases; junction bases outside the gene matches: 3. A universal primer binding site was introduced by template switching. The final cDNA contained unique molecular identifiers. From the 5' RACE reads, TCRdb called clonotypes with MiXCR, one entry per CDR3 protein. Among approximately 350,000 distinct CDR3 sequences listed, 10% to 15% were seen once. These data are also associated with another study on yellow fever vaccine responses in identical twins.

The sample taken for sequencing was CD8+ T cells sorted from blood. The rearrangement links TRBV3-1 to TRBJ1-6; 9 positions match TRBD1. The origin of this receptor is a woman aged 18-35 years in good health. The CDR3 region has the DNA TGTGCCAGCAGCCAAGAAAAGGACAGGGGTTCACCCCTCCACTTT. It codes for CASSQEKDRGSPLHF.